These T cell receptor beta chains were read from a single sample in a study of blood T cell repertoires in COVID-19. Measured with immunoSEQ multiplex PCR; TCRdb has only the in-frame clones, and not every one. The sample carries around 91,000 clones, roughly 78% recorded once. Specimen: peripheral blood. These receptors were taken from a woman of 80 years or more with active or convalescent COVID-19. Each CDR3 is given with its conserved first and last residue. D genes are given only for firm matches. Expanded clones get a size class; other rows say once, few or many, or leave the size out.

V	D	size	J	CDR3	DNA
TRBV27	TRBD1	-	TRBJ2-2	CASSLQGASGELFF	TGTGCCAGCAGTTTACAGGGGGCGAGCGGGGAGCTGTTTTTT
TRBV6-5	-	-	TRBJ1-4	CASSQRGIEKLFF	TGTGCCAGCAGTCAACGGGGAATTGAAAAACTGTTTTTT
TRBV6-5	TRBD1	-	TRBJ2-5	CASSQRDRGQETQYF	TGTGCCAGCAGCCAGAGGGACAGGGGCCAAGAGACCCAGTACTTC
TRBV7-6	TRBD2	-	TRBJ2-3	CASSYPGQGGDTQYF	TGTGCCAGCAGCTACCCCGGGCAGGGAGGGGATACGCAGTATTTT
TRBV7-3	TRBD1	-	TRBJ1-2	CASSPRVTGGAGGYTF	TGTGCCAGCAGTCCACGCGTGACAGGGGGCGCAGGTGGCTACACCTTC
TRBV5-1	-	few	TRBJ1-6	CASSLGQGLDSPLHF	TGTGCCAGCAGCTTGGGGCAGGGGTTGGATTCACCCCTCCACTTT
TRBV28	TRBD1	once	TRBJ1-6	CASSVPGQFLPNSPLHF	TGTGCCAGCAGTGTACCGGGACAGTTTCTACCAAATTCACCCCTCCACTTT
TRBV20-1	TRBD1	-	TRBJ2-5	CSASLTGGAWETQYF	TGCAGTGCTAGTTTGACAGGGGGCGCCTGGGAGACCCAGTACTTC
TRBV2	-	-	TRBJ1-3	CASNEGLEENTIYF	TGTGCCAGCAATGAAGGGTTAGAGGAAAACACCATATATTTT
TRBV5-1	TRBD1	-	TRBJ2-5	CASSLTGAYNPQETQYF	TGCGCCAGCAGCTTGACAGGGGCCTACAACCCCCAAGAGACCCAGTACTTC
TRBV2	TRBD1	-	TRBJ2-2	CASGGQARGAGELFF	TGTGCCAGCGGGGGACAGGCTAGAGGGGCCGGGGAGCTGTTTTTT
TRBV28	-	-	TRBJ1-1	CASSPPGGAAEAFF	TGTGCCAGCAGTCCGCCCGGGGGGGCCGCAGAAGCTTTCTTT
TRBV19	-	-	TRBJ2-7	CASSIGVTYEQYF	TGTGCCAGTAGTATCGGGGTAACCTACGAGCAGTACTTC
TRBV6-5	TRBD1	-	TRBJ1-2	CASRSDRVRTYGYTF	TGTGCCAGCAGAAGTGACAGGGTCAGGACCTATGGCTACACCTTC
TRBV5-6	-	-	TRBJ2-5	CASSLGGPGETQYF	TGTGCCAGCAGCTTGGGGGGGCCGGGGGAGACCCAGTACTTC
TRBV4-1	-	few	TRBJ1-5	CASSQEEGSEPQHF	TGCGCCAGCAGCCAAGAGGAGGGAAGTGAGCCCCAGCATTTT
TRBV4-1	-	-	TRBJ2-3	CASSQSSTDTQYF	TGCGCCAGCAGCCAGAGCAGCACAGATACGCAGTATTTT
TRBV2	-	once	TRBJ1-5	CASSLGGGNQPQHF	TGTGCCAGCAGTCTGGGGGGAGGCAATCAGCCCCAGCATTTT
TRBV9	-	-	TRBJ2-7	CASSVGESYEQYF	TGTGCCAGCAGCGTAGGGGAGTCCTACGAGCAGTACTTC
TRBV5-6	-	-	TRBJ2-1	CASSLRYFEQFF	TGTGCCAGCAGCTTACGCTACTTTGAGCAGTTCTTC